This T cell receptor beta chain originates from a study of tumor-infiltrating lymphocytes in primary liver carcinoma. cDNA specific to TCR beta was made from 500 ng of total RNA, with a constant-region primer employed for priming. Libraries for TCR beta were built through three nested multiplex PCR rounds, which together made up a slightly modified ARM-PCR procedure. A C-beta reverse primer and TRBV1-TRBV30 forward primers served in each of the first two PCR rounds, at 10 cycles apiece. TCRdb passed the multiplex PCR reads through MiXCR, listing each CDR3 protein once. The sample includes 310,000 or so distinct CDR3 sequences, approximately 58% of them seen just once. Extraction also yielded germline DNA, while blood RNA was obtained from unsorted whole blood. Germline-derived CDR1 and CDR2 are SQVTM and ANQGSEA. CDR3 length equals 15 residues.

This chain links TRBV29-1 with TRBJ2-3, with D perhaps matching TRBD2 (6 bases). Source material: peripheral blood. This clonotype was sampled from a woman younger than 45 with primary liver carcinoma and hepatitis B virus infection. Written as DNA, the CDR3 is TGCGGCGCCCCGGAGGCGGGGCAGAACACAGATACGCAGTATTTT. It is translated as CGAPEAGQNTDTQYF.